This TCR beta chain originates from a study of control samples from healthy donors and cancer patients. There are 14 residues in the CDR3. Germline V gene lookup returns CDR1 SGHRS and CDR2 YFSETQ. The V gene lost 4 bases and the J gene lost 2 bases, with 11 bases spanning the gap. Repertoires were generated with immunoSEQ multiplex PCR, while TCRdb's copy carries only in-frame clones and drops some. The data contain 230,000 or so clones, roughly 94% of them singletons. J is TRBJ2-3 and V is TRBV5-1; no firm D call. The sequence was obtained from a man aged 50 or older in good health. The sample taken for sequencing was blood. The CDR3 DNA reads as TGCGCCAGCAGCGTCGTAGAGGACACAGATACGCAGTATTTT. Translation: CASSVVEDTDTQYF.